This T cell receptor beta chain was captured in a study of shared clonotypes between healthy human individuals. Overall study results and limits: Researchers found naive subsets generally carried larger estimated richness than memory subsets. Non-shared clonotypes had lower generation probabilities than those shared by all four donors.

Investigators divided CD4+ cells into CD45RA+ naive and CD45RA-negative memory subsets. With respect to this clone: Its antigen remains unknown.

Data came from immunoSEQ multiplex PCR; TCRdb stores just in-frame clones and leaves some out. This sample has about 2 million clones, with 95% found just once. In germline, CDR1 is SGHTA, CDR2 FQGNSA. The germline V and J ends were trimmed by 2 bases and 5 bases, with 6 bases remaining between them. The CDR3 extends over 12 amino acids. The specimen sequenced was naive CD4+ T cells sorted from blood. Subset specified: CD45RA+ positively selected. The TCR comes from a man aged 18 to 29 in good health. The V gene is TRBV7-2, the J gene TRBJ1-2; D gene ambiguous. This CDR3 is CASSLIQYGYTF. The CDR3 DNA reads TGTGCCAGCAGCTTAATCCAATATGGCTACACCTTC.